These 11 T cell receptor beta chains were all obtained from the same sample, sequenced in a study of T cells in women clearing cervical HPV infection. This table comes from immunoSEQ multiplex PCR, and its TCRdb copy is limited to in-frame clones, with some not included. The sample totals some 39,000 clones. Material: blood buffy coat. The receptors were gathered from a woman between 18 and 69 years old with a cervical HPV16 infection that either progressed to CIN3+ or cleared (not recorded which).

With regard to this clone: The CDR3 extends 3 residues past the end of the read, so its final part is completed from the germline J gene. The gene calls are TRBV5-6 and TRBJ2-7; D may correspond to TRBD1 or TRBD2 (5 bases each). CDR3 length equals 13 residues. Germline V gene data show CDR1 as SGHDT and CDR2 as YYEEEE. The V and J ends lost 2 bases and 6 bases respectively, with 12 bases between them. CDR3 DNA, as far as it was read: TGTGCCAGCAGCTTCGGCAGGGAGAGCGAG. Its translation: CASSFGRESE. The whole CDR3 protein is CASSFGRESEQYF.

On this clone: From the germline J gene comes the end of the CDR3, since the read stops 3 residues before it. The V call is TRBV6-1, the J call TRBJ2-3; 13 bases agree with TRBD2. The J segment lost 3 bases and the V segment lost 3 bases, leaving 3 bases of the junction unmatched. Germline V gene lookup returns CDR1 MNHNS and CDR2 SASEGT. The CDR3 runs 16 residues. The CDR3 here is CASSEGTSGMTDTQYF. The part of the CDR3 DNA that was read is TGTGCCAGCAGTGAGGGGACTAGCGGGATGACAGATACG.

Comments on this clone: The read ends 3 residues shy of where the CDR3 ends; the end is completed using the germline J gene. V usage is TRBV20-1 and J usage is TRBJ1-6; 7 nucleotides match TRBD1. The CDR3 has 16 residues. Germline V lookup: CDR1 DFQATT, CDR2 SNEGSKA (reference sequence). J lost 6 bases, V lost 1 base, and 9 bases had no gene match. The CDR3: CSARGFGTDLNSPLHF. Incomplete CDR3 DNA: TGCAGTGCTAGAGGCTTCGGGACAGACCTTAATTCACCC.

Details on this clone: The CDR3 end falls 3 residues outside the read, so it is completed with the germline J gene. The chain uses TRBV11-3 and TRBJ2-5, with a weak D call TRBD2 (6 bases). V gave up 3 bases and J gave up 3 bases, with 8 bases separating them. The germline V gene encodes CDR1 SGHNT and CDR2 YENEEA. The CDR3 covers 13 residues. The CDR3 sequence is CASSLGTEETQYF. The sequenced CDR3 bases are TGTGCCAGCAGCTTGGGGACTGAAGAGACC.

To note about this clone: The CDR3 goes on 3 residues after the read ends, and that part is filled in from the germline J gene. The chain employs TRBV7-9 and TRBJ1-5; no firm D call. The V gene's germline CDR1 is SEHNR and CDR2 FQNEAQ (reference sequence). The V end lost 4 bases, the J end lost 8 bases, and 12 bases lay between the germline ends. The CDR3 sequence is 13 residues long. The sequenced CDR3 bases are TGTGCCAGCAGCTCTGGTCTATCTAAGCCC. Translated: CASSSGLSKP. From start to end, the CDR3 is CASSSGLSKPQHF.

About this clone itself: The read comes to an end 3 residues before the CDR3 does, leaving the germline J gene to fill in the end. The chain employs TRBV7-9 and TRBJ1-2, with 7 positions matching TRBD1. The CDR3 has 13 residues. V lost 4 bases to trimming and J lost 6 bases; unmatched junction nucleotides: 5. Germline V gives CDR1 SEHNR, CDR2 FQNEAQ (reference sequence). CDR3 residues: CASSSDREDGYTF. CDR3 DNA (partial): TGTGCCAGCAGCTCCGACAGGGAAGATGGC.

Points on this clone: The CDR3 is cut off 3 residues early in the read; its end comes from the germline J gene. This chain joins TRBV7-3 and TRBJ2-7; TRBD1 aligns across 9 bases. CDR3 length equals 14 residues. Losses at the gene ends were 4 bases for V and 6 bases for J; bases not matched to a gene: 7. Germline CDR1 SGHTA, CDR2 FQGTGA. The CDR3 loop is CASSSGTGSAEQYF. The covered CDR3 bases are TGTGCCAGCAGCTCCGGGACAGGGTCAGCCGAG.

For this clone: The read gets to within 3 residues of the CDR3 end, and the germline J gene fills in the rest. The rearrangement links TRBV9 to TRBJ2-3; possibly TRBD2 for D (6 bases). This CDR3 is built from 17 residues. Trimming took off 4 bases at V and 1 base at J, with 19 bases between the two ends. In germline, CDR1 is SGDLS, CDR2 YYNGEE. The sequenced part of the CDR3 DNA is TGTGCCAGCAGCCCGCGTCAGACTAGGGGAGGCACAGATACG. It translates to CASSPRQTRGGTDT. The whole CDR3 sequence reads CASSPRQTRGGTDTQYF.

The CDR3 sequence: CASSRDRGLHTGELFF. The CDR3 bases that were read are TGTGCCAGTAGCCGGGACAGGGGGCTCCACACCGGGGAG. The rearrangement uses TRBV19 and TRBJ2-2; 12 nucleotides align to TRBD1. With the read ending 3 residues before the CDR3 end, the germline J gene is used to fill in that end. Trimming at V came to 6 bases and at J to 3 bases, leaving 5 bases not matched to a gene. Germline V lookup: CDR1 LNHDA, CDR2 SQIVND (reference sequence). This CDR3 spans 16 amino acids.

Notes on this clone: Read sequence stops 3 residues before the CDR3 end, and the germline J gene provides the missing end. The V call is TRBV5-4, the J call TRBJ1-1; TRBD1 matches 7 bases. The length of the CDR3 is 13 residues. V gave up 4 bases and J gave up 4 bases; unmatched junction bases: 4. From germline, CDR1 is SGHNT and CDR2 YYREEE (reference sequence). The CDR3 DNA, read in part, is TGTGCCAGCAGCAGGTACAGGGGCACTGAA. Translated: CASSRYRGTE. The whole CDR3 is CASSRYRGTEAFF.

Concerning this clone: Coverage ceases 3 residues before the CDR3 finishes, and the germline J gene fills in the end. The chain joins TRBV4-1 to TRBJ2-1, with TRBD2 identical over 7 bases. V was clipped by 2 bases and J by 8 bases; unmatched bases: 3. There are 13 residues in the CDR3. Germline values: CDR1 MGHRA, CDR2 YSYEKL. The CDR3 sequence: CASSQSTSDEQFF. The covered CDR3 bases are TGCGCCAGCAGCCAATCTACTAGCGATGAG.